Listed here are 15 T cell receptor beta chains from one sample, sequenced in a study of OX40 agonist ivuxolimab in advanced cancers. Repertoires were generated with immunoSEQ multiplex PCR, while TCRdb's copy carries only in-frame clones and drops some. The sample yields tens of thousands of clones, about 90% seen once. Specimen: CD4+ or CD8+ T cells sorted from blood, collected in a trial of the OX40 agonist ivuxolimab. The receptors were sampled from an adult with an advanced solid tumor such as melanoma, head and neck, liver or kidney cancer.

The chain combines TRBV5-1 with TRBJ2-3; 7 positions agree with TRBD2. V dropped 4 bases and J dropped 2; count of bases not matched to a gene: 7. Looked up from germline, CDR1 is SGHRS and CDR2 is YFSETQ. The CDR3 spans 15 residues. CDR3 nucleotides: TGCGCCAGCAGCGACCAAGCGGGGCACACAGATACGCAGTATTTT. Protein: CASSDQAGHTDTQYF.

The CDR3 DNA reads as TGTGCCAGTACCCCCAGGGGGCGCAACTATGGCTACACCTTC. Its protein is CASTPRGRNYGYTF. This chain uses TRBV19 with TRBJ1-2; 8 bases fit TRBD1. The CDR3 has 14 residues. Trimming at V came to 7 bases and at J to 2 bases, leaving 6 bases not matched to a gene. Germline values: CDR1 LNHDA, CDR2 SQIVND (reference sequence).

V and J are TRBV30 and TRBJ1-4; D is possibly TRBD1 (5 bases). The CDR3 loop spans 12 amino acids. Looked up from germline, CDR1 is GTSNPN and CDR2 is SVGIG (reference sequence). V gave up 0 bases and J gave up 7 bases, with 6 bases separating them. CDR3 in amino acids: CAWSVQAEKLFF. The CDR3 DNA sequence: TGTGCCTGGAGTGTACAGGCTGAAAAACTGTTTTTT.

The chain has TRBV4-1 and TRBJ2-4; unclear D gene. Looked up from germline, CDR1 is MGHRA and CDR2 is YSYEKL. The CDR3 length is 14 residues. The V end was cut by 0 bases, the J end by 1 base, with 4 bases between. The CDR3 spells CASSQDRAKNIQYF. The CDR3 bases are TGCGCCAGCAGCCAAGACAGGGCCAAAAACATTCAGTACTTC.

This sequence joins TRBV14 and TRBJ2-5, with TRBD2 matching 10 bases. CDR3 length equals 18 residues. The germline V gene has CDR1 SGHDN and CDR2 FVKESK. Trimming removed 1 base from V and 5 bases from J; junction bases left unmatched: 13. The CDR3 DNA follows: TGTGCCAGCAGCCAAGGTTTTAGCCTAGCGGGAGTGGGGGAGACCCAGTACTTC. This sequence encodes CASSQGFSLAGVGETQYF.

This chain uses TRBV11-3 with TRBJ2-2, with D tentatively TRBD1 or TRBD2 (6 bases each). The CDR3 loop spans 13 amino acids. Germline loops: CDR1 SGHNT, CDR2 YENEEA. Trimming pared 5 bases from V and 9 bases from J, leaving 13 bases between. The CDR3 nucleotides read TGTGCCAGCAGCCGGGGGCCGGGGAGGGAGCTGTTTTTT. Encoded protein: CASSRGPGRELFF. The variable domain in full, completed from reference TRBV11-3 and TRBJ2-2, reads EAGVVQSPRYKIIEKKQPVAFWCNPISGHNTLYWYLQNLGQGPELLIRYENEEAVDDSQLPKDRFSAERLKGVDSTLKIQPAELGDSAVYLCASSRGPGRELFFGEGSRLTVL.

The chain couples TRBV10-3 to TRBJ2-5, with 9 nucleotides matching TRBD1. V gave up 10 bases and J gave up 2 bases; unmatched junction bases: 11. The CDR3 length is 15 residues. Germline CDR1 ENHRY, CDR2 SYGVKD. The DNA for the CDR3 is TGTGCCAGCAGAAGTACAGGGGGCGATCAAGAGACCCAGTACTTC. Its translation: CASRSTGGDQETQYF.

This chain uses TRBV5-1 with TRBJ1-4, with D tentatively TRBD1 (6 bases). The CDR3 contains 14 residues. Trimming took off 6 bases at V and 3 bases at J, with 12 bases between the two ends. Germline V lookup: CDR1 SGHRS, CDR2 YFSETQ. CDR3 residues: CASKLEGANEKLFF. The CDR3 DNA follows: TGCGCCAGCAAATTGGAGGGGGCTAATGAAAAACTGTTTTTT.

This chain uses TRBV18 with TRBJ2-2; weak D call: TRBD2 (5 bases). The CDR3 is 15 amino acids. Looked up from germline, CDR1 is KGHSH and CDR2 is LQKENI. Between the trimmed V and J ends, which lost 1 base and 7 bases, there was a span of 13 bases. CDR3 loop: CASSPQGPRGGELFF. CDR3 bases: TGTGCCAGCTCACCACAGGGTCCCCGGGGCGGGGAGCTGTTTTTT.

The chain has TRBV6-1 and TRBJ1-3, with D hard to call. CDR1 and CDR2 (germline): MNHNS, SASEGT. The V gene lost 4 bases and the J gene lost 11 bases, with 9 bases spanning the gap. This CDR3 has 11 residues. CDR3 sequence reads: CASSAGVAIYF. The DNA of the CDR3 is TGTGCCAGCAGTGCGGGCGTGGCCATATATTTT.

The chain couples TRBV11-2 to TRBJ2-1; TRBD2 matches 16 bases. Per germline, CDR1 SGHAT and CDR2 FQNNGV. This CDR3 is 19 amino acids long. V lost 6 bases to trimming and J lost 4 bases; unmatched junction nucleotides: 12. CDR3 DNA sequence: TGTGCCAGCAGTCGCCCCGGGACTAGCGGGAGGGGACCTTACAATGAGCAGTTCTTC. Its translation is CASSRPGTSGRGPYNEQFF.

The V gene is TRBV7-3, the J gene TRBJ2-3, with a weak D call TRBD2 (5 bases). Germline V gives CDR1 SGHTA, CDR2 FQGTGA. The V and J ends lost 1 base and 0 bases respectively, with 5 bases between them. There are 14 residues in the CDR3. The CDR3 loop reads CASSLSGSTDTQYF. CDR3 sequence (DNA): TGTGCCAGCAGCTTAAGCGGGAGCACAGATACGCAGTATTTT.

V is TRBV27 and J is TRBJ2-7, with D perhaps matching TRBD1 or TRBD2 (5 bases each). V was trimmed by 6 bases and J by 3 bases, leaving 18 bases between them. Germline V lookup: CDR1 MNHEY, CDR2 SMNVEV (reference sequence). The length of the CDR3 is 15 residues. The DNA of the CDR3 is TGTGCCAGCAGAATATCAGGGAGCCCTGGCTACGAGCAGTACTTC. Encoded protein: CASRISGSPGYEQYF.

The chain uses TRBV19 and TRBJ2-2, with D perhaps matching TRBD1 (5 bases). The germline CDR1 and CDR2 sequences are LNHDA and SQIVND (reference sequence). Trimming cost V 7 bases and J 0 bases, with 21 bases left between them. The CDR3 has 18 residues. The CDR3 loop reads CASTQVGAWGPNTGELFF. The CDR3 DNA is TGTGCCAGTACTCAGGTTGGGGCCTGGGGCCCGAACACCGGGGAGCTGTTTTTT.

The chain carries TRBV5-1 and TRBJ2-2; the D gene is possibly TRBD2 (5 bases). Per germline, CDR1 SGHRS and CDR2 YFSETQ. The length of the CDR3 is 14 residues. Trimming removed 3 bases at V and 1 base at J, with 7 bases between. The DNA of the CDR3 is TGCGCCAGCAGCTATGCGGGGAACACCGGGGAGCTGTTTTTT. The encoded protein is CASSYAGNTGELFF.